This T cell receptor beta chain was sequenced in a study of control samples from healthy donors and cancer patients. V shed 4 bases and J shed 10 bases, with 15 bases lying between them. The CDR3 runs to 13 residues. Germline V gene data show CDR1 as SGHRS and CDR2 as YFSETQ. The protocol was immunoSEQ multiplex PCR, while the TCRdb copy is restricted to in-frame clones and leaves out a portion. This sample has about 160,000 clones; about 94% occur once, and the top ten carry about 14%. The clonotype comes from a man aged 60-69 years with colorectal cancer. This chain connects TRBV5-1 to TRBJ2-1; D tentatively reads TRBD1 or TRBD2 (5 bases each). The source material was PBMCs. DNA of the CDR3: TGCGCCAGCAGCAGGACGGGGACGCCCGAGCAGTTCTTC. Its protein is CASSRTGTPEQFF.